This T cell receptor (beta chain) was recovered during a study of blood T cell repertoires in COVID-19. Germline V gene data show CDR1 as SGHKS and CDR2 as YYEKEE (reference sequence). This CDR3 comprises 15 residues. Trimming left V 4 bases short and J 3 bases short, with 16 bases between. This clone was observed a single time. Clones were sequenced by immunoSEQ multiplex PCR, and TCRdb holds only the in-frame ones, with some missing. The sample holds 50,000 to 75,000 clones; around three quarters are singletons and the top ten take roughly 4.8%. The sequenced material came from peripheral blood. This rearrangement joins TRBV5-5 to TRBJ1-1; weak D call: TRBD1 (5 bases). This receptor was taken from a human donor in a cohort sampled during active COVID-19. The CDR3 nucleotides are TGTGCCAGCAGCCCTGGGGCCCGGGAGGACACTGAAGCTTTCTTT. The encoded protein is CASSPGAREDTEAFF.